These T cell receptor beta chains were read from a single sample in a study of regulatory T cells in long-lasting Graves disease. TCRdb called the multiplex PCR reads again in MiXCR, with one record for every CDR3 protein. The repertoire holds 410,000 or so distinct CDR3 sequences, more than 13% seen once, with around 17% in the top ten. These same records also appear under a second study, on T cells in Graves' hyperthyroidism and ophthalmopathy.

The material was peripheral blood mononuclear cells (PBMCs), obtained at new diagnosis, from a patient treated with antithyroid drugs. These receptors were collected from a woman aged 25 to 45 with Graves disease. CDR3s include the opening cysteine and the closing phenylalanine or tryptophan. Each record gives: clone size, V gene, D gene, CDR3 length, J gene, CDR3 protein, CDR3 DNA. The D gene is left open where the match is weak. Where a row states a size, it is once, few, many or the class of an expanded clone; other rows omit it.

many,TRBV5-1,.,13,TRBJ2-7,CASSPPRDYEQYF,TGCGCCAGCAGTCCTCCTCGGGATTACGAGCAGTACTTC
many,TRBV12-3/TRBV12-4,.,13,TRBJ2-3,CASSLGGLDTQYF,TGTGCCAGCAGCTTAGGAGGGTTGGATACGCAGTATTTT
.,TRBV29-1,TRBD2,18,TRBJ2-3,CSVEDELAGDPGGQTQYF,TGCAGCGTTGAAGACGAACTAGCGGGAGACCCCGGGGGCCAAACGCAGTATTTT
many,TRBV2,TRBD2,15,TRBJ2-1,CASSERLADYNEQFF,TGTGCCAGCAGTGAACGACTAGCGGATTACAATGAGCAGTTCTTC
many,TRBV20-1,TRBD2,17,TRBJ2-1,CSAQGVGSGRRYNEQFF,TGCAGTGCCCAAGGGGTTGGTAGCGGGAGGAGGTACAATGAGCAGTTCTTC
few,TRBV7-3,TRBD2,15,TRBJ2-2,CASSPSGPNTGELFF,TGTGCCAGCAGCCCTAGCGGACCAAACACCGGGGAGCTGTTTTTT
many,TRBV30,.,10,TRBJ2-1,CAWSVFEQFF,TGTGCCTGGAGTGTCTTCGAGCAGTTCTTC
many,TRBV5-1,TRBD1,15,TRBJ2-3,CASSDGQGVSDTQYF,TGCGCCAGCAGCGACGGACAGGGAGTATCAGATACGCAGTATTTT
many,TRBV30,.,10,TRBJ2-1,CAWSEGGPFF,TGTGCCTGGAGTGAGGGGGGCCCGTTCTTC
many,TRBV11-1,TRBD2,15,TRBJ2-1,CASSFPGLLNNEQFF,TGTGCCAGCAGCTTCCCGGGACTACTTAACAATGAGCAGTTCTTC
.,TRBV6-1,.,11,TRBJ2-5,CASYSRETQYF,TGTGCCAGCTACTCTCGAGAGACCCAGTACTTC
.,TRBV2,.,15,TRBJ1-1,CASSVYVAGDTEAFF,TGTGCCAGCAGTGTATACGTTGCAGGGGATACTGAAGCTTTCTTT
.,TRBV6-5,TRBD2,20,TRBJ2-2,CASSYEGAGDEGHRAGELFF,TGTGCCAGCAGTTACGAGGGAGCGGGAGATGAAGGACATAGGGCCGGGGAGCTGTTTTTT
.,TRBV6-5,.,14,TRBJ2-1,CASSYPQIHNEQFF,TGTGCCAGCAGTTACCCACAGATCCACAATGAGCAGTTCTTC
once,TRBV20-1,TRBD2,16,TRBJ2-3,CSGGLTSGSDTDTQYF,TGCAGCGGGGGTCTAACTAGCGGGAGCGACACAGATACGCAGTATTTT
few,TRBV9,TRBD2,12,TRBJ2-7,CASSVGGGEQYF,TGTGCCAGCAGCGTAGGGGGGGGAGAGCAGTACTTC
many,TRBV5-1,TRBD2,17,TRBJ2-3,CASSSLTAGGPTDTQYF,TGCGCCAGCAGCTCCCTCACAGCGGGAGGGCCCACAGATACGCAGTATTTT
few,TRBV13,TRBD1,15,TRBJ2-5,CASSSGTGVQETQYF,TGTGCCAGCAGCTCTGGGACAGGAGTACAAGAGACCCAGTACTTC
.,TRBV6-5,.,14,TRBJ1-1,CASSYPGLNTEAFF,TGTGCCAGCAGTTACCCTGGGCTGAACACTGAAGCTTTCTTT
many,TRBV27,.,13,TRBJ1-1,CASSIKGVTEAFF,TGTGCCAGCAGCATTAAGGGGGTGACTGAAGCTTTCTTT
many,TRBV28,.,12,TRBJ1-3,CASGGRLNTIYF,TGTGCCAGCGGGGGTCGCCTAAACACCATATATTTT
.,TRBV28,.,18,TRBJ1-5,CASTWGRAGSVSNQPQHF,TGTGCCAGCACGTGGGGCAGGGCGGGTTCGGTGAGCAATCAGCCCCAGCATTTT
.,TRBV5-1,.,13,TRBJ2-1,CASSLGKGEYQFF,TGCGCCAGCAGCTTGGGTAAGGGAGAGTACCAGTTCTTC
many,TRBV11-2,.,16,TRBJ2-7,CASSLGSGPVSYEQYF,TGTGCCAGCAGCTTAGGGAGCGGGCCGGTCTCCTACGAGCAGTACTTC
few,TRBV9,.,15,TRBJ1-3,CASSGTSYSGNTIYF,TGTGCCAGCAGCGGAACCAGTTACTCTGGAAACACCATATATTTT
many,TRBV27,.,15,TRBJ2-3,CASSPRQGSTDTQYF,TGTGCCAGCAGCCCGAGGCAGGGCAGCACAGATACGCAGTATTTT
few,TRBV12-3/TRBV12-4,TRBD1,14,TRBJ2-7,CASSPDRGPDEQYF,TGTGCCAGCAGTCCGGACAGGGGGCCGGACGAGCAGTACTTC
many,TRBV7-9,TRBD2,15,TRBJ2-5,CASSPRLAGSETQYF,TGTGCCAGCAGCCCGAGACTAGCGGGAAGTGAGACCCAGTACTTC
many,TRBV20-1,.,12,TRBJ2-5,CSASGGMKTQYF,TGCAGTGCTAGCGGGGGTATGAAGACCCAGTACTTC
.,TRBV4-1,.,16,TRBJ2-7,CASSRYGREEGGEQYF,TGCGCCAGCAGCCGATACGGCAGGGAAGAAGGAGGCGAGCAGTACTTC
few,TRBV19,.,14,TRBJ2-5,CASRSVEREETQYF,TGTGCCAGTAGGTCCGTGGAGCGGGAAGAGACCCAGTACTTC
.,TRBV5-1,.,16,TRBJ1-2,CARSSRQTILLSGYTF,TGCGCCAGGAGCTCTCGACAGACCATCCTTCTTTCTGGCTACACCTTC
many,TRBV2,.,12,TRBJ1-1,CASTWAPGGAFF,TGTGCCAGCACCTGGGCCCCTGGGGGGGCTTTCTTT
many,TRBV7-3,.,14,TRBJ2-5,CASSRDRGGETQYF,TGTGCCAGCAGCCGCGACAGGGGAGGGGAGACCCAGTACTTC
many,TRBV3-1,.,13,TRBJ1-2,CASSLSGEYGYTF,TGTGCCAGCAGTCTTTCGGGAGAGTATGGCTACACCTTC
few,TRBV5-6,.,14,TRBJ1-4,CASRDRATNEKLFF,TGTGCCAGCAGGGACAGAGCAACTAATGAAAAACTGTTTTTT
many,TRBV20-1,.,13,TRBJ2-7,CSARGRPAYEQYF,TGCAGTGCTAGGGGGAGGCCAGCCTACGAGCAGTACTTC
few,TRBV14,TRBD1,14,TRBJ1-2,CASSRTGRLYGYTF,TGTGCCAGCAGCCGGACAGGGCGCCTCTATGGCTACACCTTC
.,TRBV7-9,TRBD2,17,TRBJ2-1,CASSSGLAGGDWDGQFF,TGTGCCAGCAGCTCGGGACTAGCGGGAGGAGACTGGGATGGGCAGTTCTTC
.,TRBV28,.,15,TRBJ1-5,CASSPVGDSYQPQHF,TGTGCCAGCAGCCCTGTTGGGGATTCGTATCAGCCCCAGCATTTT
.,TRBV28,TRBD1,20,TRBJ2-6,CASSSPDRKDKSSGANVLTF,TGTGCCAGCAGTTCCCCGGACAGGAAGGATAAGAGCTCTGGGGCCAACGTCCTGACTTTC
.,TRBV7-9,.,18,TRBJ2-5,CASSSRPDARSSGWTQYF,TGTGCCAGCAGCTCCCGTCCGGACGCCCGGTCCTCGGGGTGGACCCAGTACTTC
.,TRBV24-1,.,12,TRBJ2-4,CATSHGKNIQYF,TGTGCCACCAGTCACGGCAAAAACATTCAGTACTTC
many,TRBV7-2,TRBD2,16,TRBJ2-1,CASSLVAGGGYNEQFF,TGTGCCAGCAGCCTGGTAGCGGGAGGGGGCTACAATGAGCAGTTCTTC
.,TRBV6-1,TRBD2,15,TRBJ2-1,CASSTPWGGSNEQLF,TGTGCCAGCAGTACGCCTTGGGGGGGGAGCAATGAGCAGCTCTTC